A single sample is the source of the 22 T cell receptor beta chains below, sequenced in a study of long-term antiretroviral therapy in people with HIV. The libraries were made with immunoSEQ v3.0 at survey level. Measured with immunoSEQ multiplex PCR; TCRdb has only the in-frame clones, and not every one. The table lists 7,500 to 9,000 clones, around 84% of them singletons. Sequences were derived from unsorted PBMCs, sampled 0.6 years before starting antiretroviral therapy. The receptors were gathered from a man aged 40-49 years with HIV.

V and J are TRBV5-5 and TRBJ1-1, with D possibly TRBD1 on 6 matching bases. The CDR3 totals 13 residues. CDR1 is SGHKS, CDR2 YYEKEE, per germline (reference sequence). Trimming pared 0 bases from V and 3 bases from J, leaving 6 bases between. CDR3 residues: CASSLGTDTEAFF. The CDR3 bases are TGTGCCAGCAGCTTGGGGACAGACACTGAAGCTTTCTTT.

This clone was counted between two and nine times. The chain is built from TRBV27 and TRBJ1-6; D is unclear. Germline CDR1 and CDR2: MNHEY and SMNVEV (reference sequence). The CDR3 runs to 12 residues. Trimming removed 6 bases from V and 7 bases from J, with 7 bases in between. The CDR3 is CASSTGNSPLHF. The CDR3 DNA sequence: TGTGCCAGCAGCACGGGAAATTCACCCCTCCACTTT.

V usage is TRBV30 and J usage is TRBJ1-1; 9 positions match TRBD1. The CDR3 contains 12 residues. V lost 2 bases to trimming and J lost 11 bases; unmatched junction nucleotides: 6. The V gene's germline CDR1 is GTSNPN and CDR2 SVGIG (reference sequence). CDR3 protein: CAWSTGGGDAFF. Here the CDR3 DNA reads TGTGCCTGGAGTACAGGGGGCGGAGACGCTTTCTTT.

The chain joins TRBV7-9 to TRBJ2-7; TRBD1 agrees at 8 bases. Trimming at V came to 5 bases and at J to 0 bases, leaving 6 bases not matched to a gene. The CDR3 sequence is 15 residues long. The germline CDR1 and CDR2 sequences are SEHNR and FQNEAQ (reference sequence). The CDR3 protein is CASSPLDRGSYEQYF. In DNA, the CDR3 is TGTGCCAGCAGCCCGCTAGACAGGGGCTCCTACGAGCAGTACTTC.

A few counts support this clone. The rearrangement uses TRBV27 and TRBJ2-7, with TRBD1 matching over 9 bases. The CDR3 length is 16 residues. The V segment lost 2 bases and the J segment 1 base; nucleotides outside the gene matches: 6. The germline V gene has CDR1 MNHEY and CDR2 SMNVEV (reference sequence). The CDR3 nucleotides are TGTGCCAGCAGTTTAGGGACAGGGTCGATTTCCTACGAGCAGTACTTC. Its protein is CASSLGTGSISYEQYF.

The chain carries TRBV4-1 and TRBJ1-5, with unresolved D. The V and J ends lost 1 base and 1 base respectively, with 8 bases between them. The CDR3 covers 15 residues. CDR1 is MGHRA and CDR2 is YSYEKL in the germline V gene. The CDR3 nucleotides are TGCGCCAGCAGCCAAGGGGCGGGGAGCAATCAGCCCCAGCATTTT. It is translated as CASSQGAGSNQPQHF.

The chain combines TRBV5-4 with TRBJ2-7, with TRBD2 as a possible D gene (5 bases). Trimming cost V 0 bases and J 0 bases, with 10 bases left between them. Germline V gene lookup returns CDR1 SGHNT and CDR2 YYREEE (reference sequence). This CDR3 has 15 residues. CDR3 sequence: CASSLGGESSYEQYF. As DNA, the CDR3 is TGTGCCAGCAGCTTGGGTGGGGAGAGCTCCTACGAGCAGTACTTC.

The count of this clone is one. The rearrangement joins TRBV7-9 to TRBJ2-1, with 9 bases fitting TRBD2. There are 16 residues in the CDR3. Trimming cost V 5 bases and J 7 bases; bases outside gene matches: 12. Germline V gives CDR1 SEHNR, CDR2 FQNEAQ (reference sequence). The CDR3 DNA reads TGTGCCAGCAGCCCATCGAGCGGGGGGTCCCGGAATGAGCAGTTCTTC. This sequence encodes CASSPSSGGSRNEQFF.

The chain links TRBV19 to TRBJ2-7; D gene ambiguous. Germline values: CDR1 LNHDA, CDR2 SQIVND (reference sequence). CDR3 size: 12 residues. Trimming took off 3 bases at V and 3 bases at J, with 6 bases between the two ends. The CDR3 reads CASSIAGYEQYF. In DNA form, the CDR3 reads TGTGCCAGTAGTATTGCCGGCTACGAGCAGTACTTC.

V is TRBV5-1 and J is TRBJ2-7; D unclear. Germline CDR1 is SGHRS and CDR2 is YFSETQ. The V end was cut by 0 bases, the J end by 4 bases, with 5 bases between. This CDR3 is 12 amino acids long. The CDR3 nucleotides read TGCGCCAGCAGCTTGGACGGTTACGAGCAGTACTTC. Its protein product is CASSLDGYEQYF.

The J gene is TRBJ2-7, the V gene TRBV5-1; maybe TRBD2 (5 bases). V lost 4 bases and J 0 bases, leaving 14 bases between the germline ends. Germline CDR1 reads SGHRS; CDR2 reads YFSETQ. This CDR3 has 15 residues. The CDR3 DNA follows: TGCGCCAGCAGCCGGGCGGGCTTTAGCTCCTACGAGCAGTACTTC. This translates into CASSRAGFSSYEQYF. Combining the CDR3 with reference TRBV5-1 and TRBJ2-7 gives the whole variable domain KAGVTQTPRYLIKTRGQQVTLSCSPISGHRSVSWYQQTPGQGLQFLFEYFSETQRNKGNFPGRFSGRQFSNSRSEMNVSTLELGDSALYLCASSRAGFSSYEQYFGPGTRLTVT.

As DNA, the CDR3 is TGTGCCAGCTCCCCCGGGCTAGCGGGTACCTACGAGCAGTACTTC. Its protein product is CASSPGLAGTYEQYF. This sequence joins TRBV18 and TRBJ2-7; TRBD2 matches at 8 bases. J gave up 2 bases and V 6 bases, and 9 bases lay outside the gene matches. This CDR3 is built from 15 residues. Germline V CDR1 and CDR2: KGHSH, LQKENI. The whole variable domain, remainder taken from reference TRBV18 and TRBJ2-7, is NAGVMQNPRHLVRRRGQEARLRCSPMKGHSHVYWYRQLPEEGLKFMVYLQKENIIDESGMPKERFSAEFPKEGPSILRIQQVVRGDSAAYFCASSPGLAGTYEQYFGPGTRLTVT.

J is TRBJ2-3 and V is TRBV11-2, with D unclear. Germline CDR1 reads SGHAT; CDR2 reads FQNNGV. The germline V and J ends were trimmed by 0 bases and 3 bases, with 10 bases remaining between them. The CDR3 totals 15 residues. CDR3 in DNA: TGTGCCAGCAGCTTAGACAGGACGCTAACAGATACGCAGTATTTT. It encodes CASSLDRTLTDTQYF.

There are a few counts of this clone. This sequence joins TRBV19 and TRBJ2-1; D is ambiguous. Trimming left V 7 bases short and J 6 bases short, with 16 bases between. The CDR3 spans 14 residues. CDR1 LNHDA and CDR2 SQIVND come from the germline V gene (reference sequence). CDR3 bases: TGTGCCAGTAAGGGTGACTGGATTGGCAATGAGCAGTTCTTC. The encoded protein is CASKGDWIGNEQFF.

This clone was seen a few times. This chain links TRBV7-3 with TRBJ2-2; D is uncertain. Germline assignment: CDR1 SGHTA and CDR2 FQGTGA. The CDR3 contains 14 residues. V lost 5 bases to trimming and J lost 3 bases, with 10 bases between them. This chain's CDR3 is CASSPNGYTGELFF. The CDR3 DNA follows: TGTGCCAGCAGCCCCAATGGCTACACCGGGGAGCTGTTTTTT. Using reference TRBV7-3 and TRBJ2-2 for the parts outside the CDR3, the full variable domain is GAGVSQTPSNKVTEKGKYVELRCDPISGHTALYWYRQSLGQGPEFLIYFQGTGAADDSGLPNDRFFAVRPEGSVSTLKIQRTERGDSAVYLCASSPNGYTGELFFGEGSRLTVL.

This clone has a single count. The chain couples TRBV19 to TRBJ1-5, with D unclear. Per germline, CDR1 LNHDA and CDR2 SQIVND (reference sequence). The CDR3 sequence is 15 residues long. With 1 base removed from V and 2 bases from J, the gap between germline ends came to 9 bases. The CDR3 loop reads CASSIVTGGNQPQHF. The CDR3 region has the DNA TGTGCCAGTAGTATAGTGACCGGGGGCAATCAGCCCCAGCATTTT.

The chain recombines TRBV2 with TRBJ1-5, with TRBD1 matching 7 bases. The germline CDR1 and CDR2 sequences are SNHLY and FYNNEI. CDR3 length: 14 amino acids. The trim removed 8 bases at V and 4 bases at J, leaving 8 bases unmatched. The CDR3 region is CASGRQGLNQPQHF. The CDR3 region has the DNA TGTGCCAGCGGGAGACAGGGCTTGAATCAGCCCCAGCATTTT. Looking up the rest from reference TRBV2 and TRBJ1-5 gives the full variable domain: EPEVTQTPSHQVTQMGQEVILRCVPISNHLYFYWYRQILGQKVEFLVSFYNNEISEKSEIFDDQFSVERPDGSNFTLKIRSTKLEDSAMYFCASGRQGLNQPQHFGDGTRLSIL.

The chain carries TRBV6-1 and TRBJ1-2, with TRBD1 matching over 9 bases. J lost 4 bases, V lost 3 bases, and 6 bases had no gene match. CDR1 MNHNS and CDR2 SASEGT come from the germline V gene. This CDR3 region has 15 residues. The CDR3 coding sequence is TGTGCCAGCAGTGAGGAATCGACAGGGGGCTATGGCTACACCTTC. Translating it yields CASSEESTGGYGYTF.

This chain uses TRBV2 with TRBJ2-2; no clear D gene. This CDR3 has 15 residues. Germline V CDR1 and CDR2: SNHLY, FYNNEI. V was shortened by 6 bases and J by 3 bases, with 14 bases between the two germline ends. CDR3 amino acids: CASSVRAPDTGELFF. As DNA, the CDR3 is TGTGCCAGCAGCGTCCGGGCCCCCGACACCGGGGAGCTGTTTTTT.

This chain joins TRBV9 and TRBJ1-1, with no clear D. The CDR3 loop spans 12 amino acids. Germline CDR1 and CDR2: SGDLS and YYNGEE. V dropped 3 bases and J dropped 7 bases, with 10 bases sitting between them. CDR3 protein: CASSARGDEAFF. DNA of the CDR3: TGTGCCAGCAGCGCCCGGGGAGATGAAGCTTTCTTT.

The chain links TRBV14 to TRBJ2-7; D might be TRBD1 (5 bases). The V end lost 2 bases, the J end lost 0 bases, and 5 bases lay between the germline ends. Germline CDR1 reads SGHDN; CDR2 reads FVKESK. This CDR3 is built from 13 residues. CDR3 in amino acids: CASSQTGSYEQYF. DNA of the CDR3: TGTGCCAGCAGCCAAACAGGCTCCTACGAGCAGTACTTC.

The CDR3 DNA reads TGTGCCAGCGGGTGGGGGGGCGGCCCCTACGAGCAGTACTTC. It yields the protein CASGWGGGPYEQYF. The rearrangement links TRBV27 to TRBJ2-7; a weak D match, TRBD2 (7 bases). V was trimmed by 8 bases and J by 2 bases, leaving 16 bases between them. The CDR3 consists of 14 residues. The germline V gene has CDR1 MNHEY and CDR2 SMNVEV (reference sequence).